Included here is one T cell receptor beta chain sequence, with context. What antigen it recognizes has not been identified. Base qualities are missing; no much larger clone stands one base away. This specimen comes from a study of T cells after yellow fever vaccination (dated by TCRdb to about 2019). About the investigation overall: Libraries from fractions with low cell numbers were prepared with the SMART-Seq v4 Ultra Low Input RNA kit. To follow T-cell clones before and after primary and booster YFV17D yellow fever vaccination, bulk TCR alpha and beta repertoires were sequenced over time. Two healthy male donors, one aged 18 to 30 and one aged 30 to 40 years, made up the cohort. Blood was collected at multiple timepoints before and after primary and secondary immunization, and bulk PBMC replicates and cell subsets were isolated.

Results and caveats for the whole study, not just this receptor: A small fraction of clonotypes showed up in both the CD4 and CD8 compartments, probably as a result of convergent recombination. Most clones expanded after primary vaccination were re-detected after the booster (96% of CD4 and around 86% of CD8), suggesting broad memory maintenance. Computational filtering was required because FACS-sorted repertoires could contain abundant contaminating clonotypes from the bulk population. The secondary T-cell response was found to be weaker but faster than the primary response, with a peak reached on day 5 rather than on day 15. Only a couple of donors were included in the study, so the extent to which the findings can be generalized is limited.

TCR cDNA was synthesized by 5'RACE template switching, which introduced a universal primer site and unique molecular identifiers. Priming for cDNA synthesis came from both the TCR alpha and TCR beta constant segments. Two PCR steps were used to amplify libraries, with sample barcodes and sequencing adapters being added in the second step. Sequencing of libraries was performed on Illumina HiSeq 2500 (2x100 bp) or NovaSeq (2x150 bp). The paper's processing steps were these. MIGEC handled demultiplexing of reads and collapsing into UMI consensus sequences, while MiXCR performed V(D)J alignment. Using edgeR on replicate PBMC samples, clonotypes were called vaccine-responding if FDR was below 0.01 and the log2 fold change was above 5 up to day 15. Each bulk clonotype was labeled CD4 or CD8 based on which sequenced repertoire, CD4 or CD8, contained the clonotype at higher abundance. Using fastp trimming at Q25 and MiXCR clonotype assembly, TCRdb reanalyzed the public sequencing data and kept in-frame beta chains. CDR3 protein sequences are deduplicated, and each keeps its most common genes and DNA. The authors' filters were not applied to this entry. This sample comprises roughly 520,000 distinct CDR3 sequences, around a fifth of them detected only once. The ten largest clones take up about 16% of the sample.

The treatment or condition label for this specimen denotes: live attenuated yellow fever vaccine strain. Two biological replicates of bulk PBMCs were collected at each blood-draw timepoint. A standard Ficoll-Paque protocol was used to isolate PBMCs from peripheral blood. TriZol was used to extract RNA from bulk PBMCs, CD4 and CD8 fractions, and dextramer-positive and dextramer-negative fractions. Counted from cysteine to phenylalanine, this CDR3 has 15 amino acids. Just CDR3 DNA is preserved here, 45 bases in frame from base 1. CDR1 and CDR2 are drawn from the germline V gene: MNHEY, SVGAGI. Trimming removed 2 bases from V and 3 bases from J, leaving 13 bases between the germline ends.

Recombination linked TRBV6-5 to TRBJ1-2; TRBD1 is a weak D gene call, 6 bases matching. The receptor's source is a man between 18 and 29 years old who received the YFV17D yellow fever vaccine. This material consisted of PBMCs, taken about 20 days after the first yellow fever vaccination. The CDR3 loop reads CASSYPGQPDYGYTF. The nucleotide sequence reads TGTGCCAGCAGTTACCCAGGACAGCCTGACTATGGCTACACCTTC.